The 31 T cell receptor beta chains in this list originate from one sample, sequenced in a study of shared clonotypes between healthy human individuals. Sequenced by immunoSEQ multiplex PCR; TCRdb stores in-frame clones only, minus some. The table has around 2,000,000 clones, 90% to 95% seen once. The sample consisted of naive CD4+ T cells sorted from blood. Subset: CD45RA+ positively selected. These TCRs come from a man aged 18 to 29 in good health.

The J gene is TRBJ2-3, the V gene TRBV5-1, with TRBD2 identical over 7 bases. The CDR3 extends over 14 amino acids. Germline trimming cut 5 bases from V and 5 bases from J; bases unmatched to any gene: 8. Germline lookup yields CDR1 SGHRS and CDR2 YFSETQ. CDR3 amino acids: CASRFGTTEDTQYF. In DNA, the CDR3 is TGCGCCAGCAGGTTTGGGACTACAGAAGATACGCAGTATTTT. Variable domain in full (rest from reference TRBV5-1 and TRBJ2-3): KAGVTQTPRYLIKTRGQQVTLSCSPISGHRSVSWYQQTPGQGLQFLFEYFSETQRNKGNFPGRFSGRQFSNSRSEMNVSTLELGDSALYLCASRFGTTEDTQYFGPGTRLTVL.

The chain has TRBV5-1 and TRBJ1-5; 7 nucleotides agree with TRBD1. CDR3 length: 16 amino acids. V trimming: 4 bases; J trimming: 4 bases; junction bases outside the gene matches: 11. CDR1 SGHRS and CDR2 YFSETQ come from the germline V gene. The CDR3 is CASSPGTAGLNQPQHF. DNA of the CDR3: TGCGCCAGCAGCCCCGGGACAGCAGGTCTAAATCAGCCCCAGCATTTT.

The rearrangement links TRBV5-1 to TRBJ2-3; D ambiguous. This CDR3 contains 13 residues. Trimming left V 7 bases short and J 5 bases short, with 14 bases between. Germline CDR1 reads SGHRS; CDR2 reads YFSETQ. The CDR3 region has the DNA TGCGCCAGCTCGAGGTACGGCCTAGATACGCAGTATTTT. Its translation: CASSRYGLDTQYF.

CDR3 coding DNA: TGTGCCAGCAGCCTGGGACAGCCCGGCCAAGAGACCCAGTACTTC. Translated, it gives CASSLGQPGQETQYF. This chain links TRBV7-2 with TRBJ2-5, with TRBD1 matching 7 bases. The V gene's germline CDR1 is SGHTA and CDR2 FQGNSA. V dropped 5 bases and J dropped 1; count of bases not matched to a gene: 7. The CDR3 is made up of 15 amino acids.

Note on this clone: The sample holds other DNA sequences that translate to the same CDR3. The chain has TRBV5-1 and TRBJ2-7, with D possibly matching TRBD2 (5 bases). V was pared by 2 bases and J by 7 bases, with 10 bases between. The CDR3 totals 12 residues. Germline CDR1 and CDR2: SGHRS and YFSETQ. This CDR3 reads CASSFSGREQYF. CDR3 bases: TGCGCCAGCAGCTTCTCGGGAAGGGAGCAGTACTTC.

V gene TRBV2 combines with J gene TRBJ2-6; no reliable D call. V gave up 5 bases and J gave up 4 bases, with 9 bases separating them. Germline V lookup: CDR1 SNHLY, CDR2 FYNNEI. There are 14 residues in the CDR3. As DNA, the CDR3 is TGTGCCAGCAGTTTTGGGTCCGGGGCCAACGTCCTGACTTTC. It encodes CASSFGSGANVLTF.

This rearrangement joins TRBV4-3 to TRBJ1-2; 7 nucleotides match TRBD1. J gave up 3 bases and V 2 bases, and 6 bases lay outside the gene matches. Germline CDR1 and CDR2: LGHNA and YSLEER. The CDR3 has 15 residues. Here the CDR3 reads CASSQLPTGDYGYTF. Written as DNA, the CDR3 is TGCGCCAGCAGCCAATTGCCTACAGGGGACTATGGCTACACCTTC.

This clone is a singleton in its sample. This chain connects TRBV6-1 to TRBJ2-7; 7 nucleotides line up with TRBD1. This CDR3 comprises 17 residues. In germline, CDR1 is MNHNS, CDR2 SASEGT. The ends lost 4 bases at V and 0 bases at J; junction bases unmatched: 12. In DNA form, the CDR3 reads TGTGCCAGCAGTGTAATGACTCGGACAGGCAGCTCCTACGAGCAGTACTTC. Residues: CASSVMTRTGSSYEQYF.

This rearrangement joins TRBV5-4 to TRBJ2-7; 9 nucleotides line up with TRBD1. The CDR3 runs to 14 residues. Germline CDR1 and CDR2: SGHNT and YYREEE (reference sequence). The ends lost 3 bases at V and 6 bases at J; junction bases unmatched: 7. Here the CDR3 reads CASSSDRGIGEQYF. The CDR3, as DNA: TGTGCCAGCAGCTCGGACAGGGGAATAGGCGAGCAGTACTTC.

CDR3 loop: CASSSIDGAGEKLFF. DNA for the CDR3: TGTGCCAGCAGCTCCATCGACGGGGCAGGGGAAAAACTGTTTTTT. The J gene is TRBJ1-4, the V gene TRBV7-9; weak D call: TRBD1 (5 bases). The CDR3 is made up of 15 amino acids. V lost 4 bases to trimming and J lost 8 bases, with 17 bases between them. Per the germline V gene, CDR1 is SEHNR and CDR2 is FQNEAQ (reference sequence). The full variable domain, rest sourced from reference TRBV7-9 and TRBJ1-4, is DTGVSQNPRHKITKRGQNVTFRCDPISEHNRLYWYRQTLGQGPEFLTYFQNEAQLEKSRLLSDRFSAERPKGSFSTLEIQRTEQGDSAMYLCASSSIDGAGEKLFFGSGTQLSVL.

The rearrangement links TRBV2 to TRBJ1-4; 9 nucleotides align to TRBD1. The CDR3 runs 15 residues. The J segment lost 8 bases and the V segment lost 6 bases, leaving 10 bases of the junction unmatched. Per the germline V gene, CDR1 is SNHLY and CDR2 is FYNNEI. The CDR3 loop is CASRGRWTGEEKLFF. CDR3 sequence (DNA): TGTGCCAGCAGGGGCCGTTGGACAGGGGAAGAAAAACTGTTTTTT.

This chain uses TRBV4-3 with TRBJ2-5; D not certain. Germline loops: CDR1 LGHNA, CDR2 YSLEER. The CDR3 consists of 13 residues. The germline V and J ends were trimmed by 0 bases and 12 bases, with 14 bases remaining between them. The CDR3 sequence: CASSQDSVSPKYF. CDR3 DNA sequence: TGCGCCAGCAGCCAAGATAGTGTGAGTCCCAAGTACTTC.

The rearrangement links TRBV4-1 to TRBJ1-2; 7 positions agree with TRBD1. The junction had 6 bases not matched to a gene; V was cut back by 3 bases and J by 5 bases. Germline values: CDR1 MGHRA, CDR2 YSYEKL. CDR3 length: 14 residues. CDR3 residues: CASSQAGQTYGYTF. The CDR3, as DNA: TGCGCCAGCAGCCAGGCGGGACAGACTTATGGCTACACCTTC.

In DNA, the CDR3 is TGTGCCAGCAGCGCCAGGGGGCTCCCCTACAATGAGCAGTTCTTC. Amino acid sequence: CASSARGLPYNEQFF. V is TRBV9 and J is TRBJ2-1; TRBD1 matches at 8 bases. J lost 2 bases, V lost 3 bases, and 4 bases had no gene match. Germline CDR1 is SGDLS and CDR2 is YYNGEE. This CDR3 contains 15 residues.

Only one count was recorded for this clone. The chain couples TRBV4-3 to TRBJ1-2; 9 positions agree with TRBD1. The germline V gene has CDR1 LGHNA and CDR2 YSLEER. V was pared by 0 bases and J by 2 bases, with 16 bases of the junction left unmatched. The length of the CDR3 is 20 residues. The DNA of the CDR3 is TGCGCCAGCAGCCAAGATGTTCTGACCGTTGTGGGACAGGGAAACTATGGCTACACCTTC. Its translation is CASSQDVLTVVGQGNYGYTF.

CDR3: CAWRGQGRNTIYF. In DNA form, the CDR3 reads TGTGCCTGGAGGGGACAGGGGAGAAACACCATATATTTT. The V call is TRBV30, the J call TRBJ1-3, with 10 bases lining up with TRBD1. The V and J ends lost 3 bases and 5 bases, in that order; junction bases with no gene match: 1. The length of the CDR3 is 13 residues. Germline values: CDR1 GTSNPN, CDR2 SVGIG (reference sequence).

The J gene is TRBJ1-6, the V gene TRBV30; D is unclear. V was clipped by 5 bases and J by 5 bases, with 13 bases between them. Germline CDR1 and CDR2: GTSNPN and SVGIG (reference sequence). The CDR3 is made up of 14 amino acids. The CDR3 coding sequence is TGTGCCTGGGGTGCAGGTGCACATAATTCACCCCTCCACTTT. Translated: CAWGAGAHNSPLHF.

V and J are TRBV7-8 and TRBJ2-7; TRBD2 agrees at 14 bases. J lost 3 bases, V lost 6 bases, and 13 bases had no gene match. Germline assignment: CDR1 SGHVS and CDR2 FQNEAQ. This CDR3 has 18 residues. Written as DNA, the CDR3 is TGTGCCAGCAGTGAGCGACTAGCGGGAGGGCTAAGGAGCTACGAGCAGTACTTC. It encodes CASSERLAGGLRSYEQYF.

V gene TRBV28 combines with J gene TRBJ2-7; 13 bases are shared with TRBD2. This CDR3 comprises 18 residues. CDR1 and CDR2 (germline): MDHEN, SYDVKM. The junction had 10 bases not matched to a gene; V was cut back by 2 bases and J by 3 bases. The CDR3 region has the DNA TGTGCCAGCAGTTTAACCCAAGGACTAGCGGGGGACCACTACGAGCAGTACTTC. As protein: CASSLTQGLAGDHYEQYF.

Here the CDR3 DNA reads TGTGCCTGGAGTGTCCTGGGGGGAGATACGGGAAAACTGTTTTTT. Translated, it gives CAWSVLGGDTGKLFF. V is TRBV30 and J is TRBJ1-4; tentatively, D is TRBD1 (5 bases). Per the germline V gene, CDR1 is GTSNPN and CDR2 is SVGIG (reference sequence). V lost 0 bases to trimming and J lost 10 bases, with 18 bases between them. The CDR3 runs to 15 residues.

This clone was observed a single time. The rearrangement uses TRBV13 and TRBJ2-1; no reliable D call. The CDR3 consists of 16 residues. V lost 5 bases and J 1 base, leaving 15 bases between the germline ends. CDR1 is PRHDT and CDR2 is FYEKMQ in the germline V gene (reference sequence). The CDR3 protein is CASSKGGLISYNEQFF. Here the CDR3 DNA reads TGTGCCAGCAGCAAGGGTGGGCTAATTTCCTACAATGAGCAGTTCTTC.

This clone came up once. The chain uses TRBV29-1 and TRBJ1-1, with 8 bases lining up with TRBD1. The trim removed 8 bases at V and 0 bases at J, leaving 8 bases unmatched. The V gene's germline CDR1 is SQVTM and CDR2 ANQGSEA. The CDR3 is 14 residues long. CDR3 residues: CSTGQGAMNTEAFF. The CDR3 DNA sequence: TGCAGCACCGGACAGGGTGCGATGAACACTGAAGCTTTCTTT.

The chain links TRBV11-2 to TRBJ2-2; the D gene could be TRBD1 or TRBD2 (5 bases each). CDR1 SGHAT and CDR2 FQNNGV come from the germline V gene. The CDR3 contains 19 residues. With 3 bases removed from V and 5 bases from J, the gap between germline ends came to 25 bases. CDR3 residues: CASSFASWGGREWTGELFF. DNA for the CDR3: TGTGCCAGCAGCTTTGCTTCATGGGGCGGGCGTGAGTGGACCGGGGAGCTGTTTTTT.

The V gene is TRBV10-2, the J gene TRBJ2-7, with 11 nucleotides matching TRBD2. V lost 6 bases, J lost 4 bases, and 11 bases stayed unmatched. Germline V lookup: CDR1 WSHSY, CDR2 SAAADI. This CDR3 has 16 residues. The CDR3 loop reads CASSGRLAGTQYEQYF. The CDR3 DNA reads TGCGCCAGCAGCGGAAGACTAGCGGGAACGCAATACGAGCAGTACTTC.

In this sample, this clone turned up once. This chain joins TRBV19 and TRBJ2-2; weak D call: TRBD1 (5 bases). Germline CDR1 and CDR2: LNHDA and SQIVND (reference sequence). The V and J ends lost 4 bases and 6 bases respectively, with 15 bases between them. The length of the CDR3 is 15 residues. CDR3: CASSTTVTPPGELFF. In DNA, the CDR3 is TGTGCCAGTAGTACGACAGTCACGCCACCCGGGGAGCTGTTTTTT. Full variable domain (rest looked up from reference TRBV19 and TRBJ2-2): DGGITQSPKYLFRKEGQNVTLSCEQNLNHDAMYWYRQDPGQGLRLIYYSQIVNDFQKGDIAEGYSVSREKKESFPLTVTSAQKNPTAFYLCASSTTVTPPGELFFGEGSRLTVL.

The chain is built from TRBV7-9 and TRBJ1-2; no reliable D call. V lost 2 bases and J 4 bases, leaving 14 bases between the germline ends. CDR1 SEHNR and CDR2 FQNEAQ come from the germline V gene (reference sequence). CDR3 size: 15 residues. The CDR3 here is CASSLMSPIVYGYTF. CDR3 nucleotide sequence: TGTGCCAGCAGCTTAATGTCCCCGATTGTCTATGGCTACACCTTC.

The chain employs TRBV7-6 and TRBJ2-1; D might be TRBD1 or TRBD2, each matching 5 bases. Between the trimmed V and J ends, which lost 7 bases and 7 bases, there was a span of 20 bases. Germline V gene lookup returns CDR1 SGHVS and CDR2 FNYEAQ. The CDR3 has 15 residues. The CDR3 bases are TGTGCCAGCAACTCCGGGGCCCCTCTGGGGAATGAGCAGTTCTTC. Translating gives CASNSGAPLGNEQFF.

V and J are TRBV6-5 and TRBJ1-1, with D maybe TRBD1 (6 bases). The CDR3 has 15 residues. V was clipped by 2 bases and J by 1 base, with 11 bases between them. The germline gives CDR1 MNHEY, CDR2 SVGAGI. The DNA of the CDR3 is TGTGCCAGCAGTTACGCGGACAGAAGGAACACTGAAGCTTTCTTT. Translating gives CASSYADRRNTEAFF.

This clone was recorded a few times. The CDR3 is CAWSPSGETQYF. For the CDR3, the DNA is TGTGCCTGGAGTCCTAGCGGGGAGACCCAGTACTTC. The chain is built from TRBV30 and TRBJ2-5; 8 nucleotides match TRBD2. The CDR3 runs to 12 residues. Germline loops: CDR1 GTSNPN, CDR2 SVGIG (reference sequence). Trimming took 2 bases from V and 5 from J; bases not matched to a gene: 1.

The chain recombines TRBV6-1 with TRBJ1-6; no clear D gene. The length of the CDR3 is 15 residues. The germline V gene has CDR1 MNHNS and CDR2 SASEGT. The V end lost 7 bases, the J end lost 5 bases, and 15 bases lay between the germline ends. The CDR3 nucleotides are TGTGCCAGCACTGAGGGAAAGGCCCATAATTCACCCCTCCACTTT. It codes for CASTEGKAHNSPLHF.

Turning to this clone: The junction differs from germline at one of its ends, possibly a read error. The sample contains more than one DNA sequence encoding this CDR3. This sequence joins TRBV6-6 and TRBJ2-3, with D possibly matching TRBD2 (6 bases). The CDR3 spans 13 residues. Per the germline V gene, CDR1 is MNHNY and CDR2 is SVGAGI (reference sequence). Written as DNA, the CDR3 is TGTGCCAGTAGTTACGGAGGGAAAGATACGCAGTATTTT. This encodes CASSYGGKDTQYF.